The 3 T cell receptor beta chains presented below share a single source sample, sequenced in a study of blood T cell repertoires in COVID-19 (dated by TCRdb to between 2020 and 2021). Library prep was done by the immunoSEQ multiplex PCR assay. TCRdb mirrors the immuneACCESS table, restricted to in-frame sequences. Some clones are absent from its copies; in checked studies, under half trace to an unresolved V gene, and the reason for the others is unknown. Across this sample there are a few hundred thousand clones, with more than 70% seen only once. The ten largest clonotypes hold under 3% of the sample. The sample consisted of peripheral blood. These receptors all stem from a man aged 50 or older with active or convalescent COVID-19.

The V and J genes are TRBV5-1 and TRBJ2-1; 7 positions match TRBD1. The germline V gene has CDR1 SGHRS and CDR2 YFSETQ. This CDR3 contains 16 residues. The V gene end was trimmed by 0 bases and the J gene end by 4 bases; junction bases not matched to a gene: 7. CDR3: CASSLARQGVYNEQFF. The CDR3 DNA follows: TGCGCCAGCAGCTTGGCCCGGCAGGGGGTTTACAATGAGCAGTTCTTC.

V usage is TRBV13 and J usage is TRBJ2-1; a weak D match, TRBD2 (5 bases). CDR3 size: 14 residues. CDR1 is PRHDT and CDR2 is FYEKMQ in the germline V gene (reference sequence). V was cut by 2 bases and J by 6 bases, with 11 bases left in between. This chain's CDR3 is CASSLNRGANEQFF. The DNA of the CDR3 is TGTGCCAGCAGCTTAAATCGGGGAGCCAATGAGCAGTTCTTC.

The chain couples TRBV5-1 to TRBJ2-5; TRBD2 matches at 12 bases. In germline, CDR1 is SGHRS, CDR2 YFSETQ. This CDR3 has 15 residues. With 4 bases clipped from V and 3 bases from J, the junction kept 4 bases outside the gene matches. The CDR3 region is CASSVLAGGKETQYF. As DNA, the CDR3 is TGCGCCAGCAGCGTTCTAGCGGGAGGGAAAGAGACCCAGTACTTC.